The clone carrying this T cell receptor (beta chain) was seen a handful of times. Antigen unknown. Sequenced by immunoSEQ multiplex PCR; TCRdb stores in-frame clones only, minus some. Of about 45,000 clones listed, 72% are singletons. Cells that had been cultured for less than eleven days were the source of isolated CD4+ T cells. Every participant took two doses of the BNT162b2 or mRNA-1273 vaccine. Researchers swapped half the medium for IL-2 medium on both days 3 and 7. These data are taken from a study of vaccination effects on CD4 cells after COVID-19. Study-wide context: Post-vaccine draws lagged the second dose by a median of 72 days. It was with around 10 IU/ml IL-2 and around 10 ug/ml peptides that 1.5 million to 2 million PBMC per well were cultured. Study-wide results and caveats: Relatively few convalescent patients took part in the study, which had no early post-infection timepoints.

Sample: CD4+ T cells from PBMCs cultured without peptide, taken after COVID-19 vaccination. The TCR comes from a human donor who received a COVID-19 vaccine.

The CDR3 sequence: CASSNGGQGFQPQHF. The CDR3 DNA is TGTGCCAGTAGTAACGGGGGACAGGGGTTTCAGCCCCAGCATTTT. V and J are TRBV19 and TRBJ1-5, with 10 bases identical to TRBD1. The CDR3 contains 15 residues. The V segment lost 4 bases and the J segment 6 bases; nucleotides outside the gene matches: 6. In germline, CDR1 is LNHDA, CDR2 SQIVND (reference sequence).